The rows below give T cell receptor beta chains drawn from one sample of a study of cytomegalovirus exposure and HLA in healthy donors. Libraries were prepared by immunoSEQ multiplex PCR; TCRdb keeps only in-frame clonotypes and omits some of them. The data hold approximately 150,000 clones, with 80% observed a single time. Sequencing was done on a sample of PBMCs. The receptor source for this set is a man in his forties in good health and CMV-seronegative. CDR3s include the opening cysteine and the closing phenylalanine or tryptophan. Fields, in order: D gene, J gene, V gene, clone size, CDR3 protein, CDR3 DNA. D genes are given only for firm matches. For some rows the clone size is stated as once, few or many, or as a class when expanded; others skip it.

D gene: TRBD1; J gene: TRBJ2-7; V gene: TRBV5-1; clone size: few; CDR3 protein: CASSRDSSSSYEQYF; CDR3 DNA: TGCGCCAGCAGCCGGGACAGTTCGAGCTCCTACGAGCAGTACTTC
D gene: TRBD2; J gene: TRBJ2-7; V gene: TRBV6-5; clone size: NA; CDR3 protein: CASSAGLAGPYEQYF; CDR3 DNA: TGTGCCAGCAGTGCGGGACTAGCGGGACCCTACGAGCAGTACTTC
D gene: NA; J gene: TRBJ1-4; V gene: TRBV7-9; clone size: NA; CDR3 protein: CASSAGSGIYEKLFF; CDR3 DNA: TGTGCCAGCAGCGCGGGCTCAGGTATATATGAAAAACTGTTTTTT
D gene: TRBD1; J gene: TRBJ2-7; V gene: TRBV6-1; clone size: NA; CDR3 protein: CASRTTGGGEQYF; CDR3 DNA: TGTGCCAGCAGAACAACAGGGGGCGGTGAGCAGTACTTC
D gene: TRBD1; J gene: TRBJ2-7; V gene: TRBV27; clone size: once; CDR3 protein: CATARGVMTGGEQYF; CDR3 DNA: TGTGCCACCGCGCGTGGGGTTATGACAGGGGGTGAGCAGTACTTC
D gene: NA; J gene: TRBJ1-1; V gene: TRBV28; clone size: few; CDR3 protein: CASSLSAGENTEAFF; CDR3 DNA: TGTGCCAGCAGTTTATCGGCAGGGGAAAACACTGAAGCTTTCTTT
D gene: TRBD2; J gene: TRBJ2-1; V gene: TRBV18; clone size: NA; CDR3 protein: CASSPVGGAPKGEQFF; CDR3 DNA: TGTGCCAGCTCACCCGTCGGGGGGGCCCCAAAAGGCGAGCAGTTCTTC
D gene: NA; J gene: TRBJ2-7; V gene: TRBV7-6; clone size: NA; CDR3 protein: CASSPTQKEGREQYF; CDR3 DNA: TGTGCCAGCAGCCCCACGCAGAAAGAGGGCCGCGAGCAGTACTTC
D gene: TRBD1; J gene: TRBJ1-3; V gene: TRBV5-8; clone size: NA; CDR3 protein: CASSRTGDGNTIYF; CDR3 DNA: TGTGCCAGCAGCCGCACAGGGGACGGAAACACCATATATTTT
D gene: NA; J gene: TRBJ1-2; V gene: TRBV19; clone size: NA; CDR3 protein: CASSIKVGGSYGYTF; CDR3 DNA: TGTGCCAGTAGTATAAAGGTTGGAGGTAGCTATGGCTACACCTTC